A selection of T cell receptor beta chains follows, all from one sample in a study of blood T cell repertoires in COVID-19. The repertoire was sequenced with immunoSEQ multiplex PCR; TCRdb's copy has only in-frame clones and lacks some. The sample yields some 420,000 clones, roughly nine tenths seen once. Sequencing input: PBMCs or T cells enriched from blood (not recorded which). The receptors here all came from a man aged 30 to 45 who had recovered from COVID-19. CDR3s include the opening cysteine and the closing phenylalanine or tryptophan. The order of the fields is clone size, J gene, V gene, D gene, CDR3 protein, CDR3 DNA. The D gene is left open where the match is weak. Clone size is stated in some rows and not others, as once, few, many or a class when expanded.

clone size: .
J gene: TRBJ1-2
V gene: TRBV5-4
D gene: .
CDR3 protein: CASSYTDTFYGYTF
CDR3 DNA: TGTGCCAGCAGCTATACGGACACATTCTATGGCTACACCTTC

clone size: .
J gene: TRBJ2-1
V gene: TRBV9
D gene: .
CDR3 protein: CASSPGATYNEQFF
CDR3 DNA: TGTGCCAGCTCACCTGGAGCCACCTACAATGAGCAGTTCTTC

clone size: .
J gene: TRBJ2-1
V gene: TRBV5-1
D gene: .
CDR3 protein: CASSLLAAGGNEQFF
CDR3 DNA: TGCGCCAGCAGCTTGTTGGCGGCTGGTGGGAATGAGCAGTTCTTC

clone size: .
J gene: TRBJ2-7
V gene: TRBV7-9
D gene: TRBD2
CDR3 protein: CASSSLSGSPYEQYF
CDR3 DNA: TGTGCCAGCAGCTCCCTTAGCGGGAGCCCCTACGAGCAGTACTTC

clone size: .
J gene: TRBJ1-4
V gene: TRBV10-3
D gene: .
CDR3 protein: CASGNAEKLFF
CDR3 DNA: TGTGCCTCAGGGAATGCGGAGAAACTGTTTTTT

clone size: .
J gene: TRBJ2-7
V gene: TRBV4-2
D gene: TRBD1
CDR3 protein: CASSPGTGLYEQYF
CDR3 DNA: TGTGCCAGCAGCCCTGGGACAGGACTCTACGAGCAGTACTTC

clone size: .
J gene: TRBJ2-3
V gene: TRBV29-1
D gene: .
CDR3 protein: CSVFTDTQYF
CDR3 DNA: TGCAGCGTCTTTACAGATACGCAGTATTTT

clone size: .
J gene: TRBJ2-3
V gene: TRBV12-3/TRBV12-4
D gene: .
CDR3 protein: CASSSRGTDTQYF
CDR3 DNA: TGTGCCAGCAGCTCTCGCGGCACAGATACGCAGTATTTT

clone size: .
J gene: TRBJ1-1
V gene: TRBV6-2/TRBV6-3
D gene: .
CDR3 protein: CASSSYQGFTEAFF
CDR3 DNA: TGTGCCAGCAGTTCATATCAGGGGTTCACTGAAGCTTTCTTT

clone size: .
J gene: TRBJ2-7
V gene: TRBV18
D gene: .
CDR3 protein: CASSPMLDPYLAEQYF
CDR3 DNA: TGTGCCAGCTCACCAATGTTGGATCCCTACTTAGCCGAGCAGTACTTC

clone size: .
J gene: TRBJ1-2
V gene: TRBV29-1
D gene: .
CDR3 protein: CSVHAGRHGYTF
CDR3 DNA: TGCAGCGTTCATGCAGGGAGGCATGGCTACACCTTC

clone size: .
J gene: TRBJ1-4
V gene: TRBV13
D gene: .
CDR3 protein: CASSSAGPLNEKLFF
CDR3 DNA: TGTGCCAGCAGCTCCGCGGGGCCGCTAAATGAAAAACTGTTTTTT

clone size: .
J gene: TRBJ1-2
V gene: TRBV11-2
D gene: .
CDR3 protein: CASSLTGTKGYTF
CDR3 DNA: TGTGCCAGCAGCTTAACAGGGACGAAAGGCTACACCTTC

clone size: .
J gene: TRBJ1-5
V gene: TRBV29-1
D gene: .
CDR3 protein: CSVGNMGGNQPQHF
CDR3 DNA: TGCAGCGTTGGGAACATGGGAGGGAATCAGCCCCAGCATTTT

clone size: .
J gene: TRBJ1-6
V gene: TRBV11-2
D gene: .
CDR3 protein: CASSLVTRDSPLHF
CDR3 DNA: TGTGCCAGCAGCTTAGTAACCCGGGATTCACCCCTCCACTTT

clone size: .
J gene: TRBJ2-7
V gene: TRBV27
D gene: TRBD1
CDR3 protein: CASSLSDRADREQYF
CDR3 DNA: TGTGCCAGCAGTTTATCCGACAGGGCGGATCGCGAGCAGTACTTC

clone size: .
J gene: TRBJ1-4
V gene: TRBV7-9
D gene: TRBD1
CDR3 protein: CASSLGQGNEKLFF
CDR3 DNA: TGTGCCAGCAGCCTGGGACAGGGGAACGAAAAACTGTTTTTT

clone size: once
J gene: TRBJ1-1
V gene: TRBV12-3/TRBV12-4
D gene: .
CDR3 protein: CASSPGGSPFF
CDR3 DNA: TGTGCCAGCAGTCCTGGGGGGTCGCCTTTCTTT

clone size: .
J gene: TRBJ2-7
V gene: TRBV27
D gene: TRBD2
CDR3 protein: CASTPGGRVAYEQYF
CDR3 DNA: TGTGCCAGCACCCCCGGTGGGAGGGTGGCCTACGAGCAGTACTTC

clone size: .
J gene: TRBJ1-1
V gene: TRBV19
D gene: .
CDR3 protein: CASSIRGGAFF
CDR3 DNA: TGTGCCAGTAGTATAAGAGGGGGAGCTTTCTTT

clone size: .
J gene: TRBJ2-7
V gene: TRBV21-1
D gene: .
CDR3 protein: CASSRSKGSYEQYF
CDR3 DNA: TGTGCCAGCAGCCGAAGCAAGGGGTCCTACGAGCAGTACTTC

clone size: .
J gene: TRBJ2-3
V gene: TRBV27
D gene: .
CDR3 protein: CASSLRDYTDTQYF
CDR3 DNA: TGTGCCAGCAGTCTCAGGGATTACACAGATACGCAGTATTTT

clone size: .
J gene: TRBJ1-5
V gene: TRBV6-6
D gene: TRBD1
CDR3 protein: CASSYPGTVIQPQHF
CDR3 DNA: TGTGCCAGCAGTTACCCCGGGACAGTGATTCAGCCCCAGCATTTT

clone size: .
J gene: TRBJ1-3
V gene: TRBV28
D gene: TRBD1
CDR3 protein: CASSFSGTGGLAGNTIYF
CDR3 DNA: TGTGCCAGCAGTTTTTCCGGGACAGGGGGCCTCGCTGGAAACACCATATATTTT

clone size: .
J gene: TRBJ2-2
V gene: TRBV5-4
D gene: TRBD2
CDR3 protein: CASSAPGGAAAGELFF
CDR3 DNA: TGTGCCAGCAGCGCCCCCGGGGGGGCGGCCGCCGGGGAGCTGTTTTTT

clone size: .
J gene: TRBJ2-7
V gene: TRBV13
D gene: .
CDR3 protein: CASSSRGGYEQYF
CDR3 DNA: TGTGCCAGCAGCTCCCGAGGCGGTTACGAGCAGTACTTC

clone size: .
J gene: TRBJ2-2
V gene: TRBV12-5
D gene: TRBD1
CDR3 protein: CASGLFRGQGAGELFF
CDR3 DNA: TGTGCTAGTGGTTTGTTTAGGGGGCAGGGGGCCGGGGAGCTGTTTTTT

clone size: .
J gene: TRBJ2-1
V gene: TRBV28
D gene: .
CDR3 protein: CASATLANYNEQFF
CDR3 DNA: TGTGCCAGCGCCACCCTAGCGAACTACAATGAGCAGTTCTTC

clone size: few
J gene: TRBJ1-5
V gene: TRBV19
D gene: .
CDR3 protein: CASSIMAASNQPQHF
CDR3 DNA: TGTGCCAGTAGTATAATGGCGGCTAGCAATCAGCCCCAGCATTTT

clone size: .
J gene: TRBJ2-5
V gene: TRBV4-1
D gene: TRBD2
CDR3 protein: CASSEMTSGQETQYF
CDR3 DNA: TGCGCCAGCAGCGAAATGACTAGCGGACAAGAGACCCAGTACTTC

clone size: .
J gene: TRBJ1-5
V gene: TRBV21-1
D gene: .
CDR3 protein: CASPGTVMGRVLQPQHF
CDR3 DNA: TGTGCCAGCCCAGGGACAGTAATGGGACGGGTACTCCAGCCCCAGCATTTT

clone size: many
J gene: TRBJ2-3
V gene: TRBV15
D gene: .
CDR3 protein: CATSRDRNAPYSQYF
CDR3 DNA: TGTGCCACCAGCAGAGATAGAAATGCGCCCTATTCGCAGTATTTT

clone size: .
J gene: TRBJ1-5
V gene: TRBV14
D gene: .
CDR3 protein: CASSQGPNQPQHF
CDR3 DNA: TGTGCCAGCAGCCAAGGGCCCAATCAGCCCCAGCATTTT

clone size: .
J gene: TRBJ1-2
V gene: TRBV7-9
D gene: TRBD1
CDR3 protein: CASSLVVRGVDGYTF
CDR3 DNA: TGTGCCAGCAGCTTAGTCGTCAGGGGGGTGGATGGCTACACCTTC

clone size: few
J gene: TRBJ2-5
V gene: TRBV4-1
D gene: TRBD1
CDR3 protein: CASSQRKGQQETQYF
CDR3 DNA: TGCGCCAGCAGCCAAAGAAAGGGACAGCAAGAGACCCAGTACTTC

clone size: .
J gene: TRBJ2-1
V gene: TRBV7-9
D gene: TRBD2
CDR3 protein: CASRTSGSYEQFF
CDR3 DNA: TGTGCCAGCAGGACTAGCGGGAGTTATGAGCAGTTCTTC

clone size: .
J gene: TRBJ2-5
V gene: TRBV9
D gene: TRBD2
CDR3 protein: CASSPGTSGMPQYF
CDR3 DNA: TGTGCCAGCAGCCCAGGGACTAGCGGGATGCCCCAGTACTTC

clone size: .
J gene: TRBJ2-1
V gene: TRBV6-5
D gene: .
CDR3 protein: CASSSATGPGIF
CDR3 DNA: TGTGCCAGCAGTTCCGCGACTGGACCGGGGATCTTC

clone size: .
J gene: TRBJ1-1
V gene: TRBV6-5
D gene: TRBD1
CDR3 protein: CASTPDRGAEAFF
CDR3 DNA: TGTGCCAGCACTCCTGACAGGGGCGCTGAAGCTTTCTTT

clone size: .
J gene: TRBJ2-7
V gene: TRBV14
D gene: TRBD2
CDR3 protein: CASSQRLAGGSARSYEQYF
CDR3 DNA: TGTGCCAGCAGCCAAAGACTAGCGGGAGGTTCGGCAAGGTCCTACGAGCAGTACTTC

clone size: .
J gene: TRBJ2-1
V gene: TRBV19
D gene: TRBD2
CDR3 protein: CASSGRLAGGEQFF
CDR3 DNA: TGTGCCAGTAGTGGAAGACTAGCGGGAGGTGAGCAGTTCTTC

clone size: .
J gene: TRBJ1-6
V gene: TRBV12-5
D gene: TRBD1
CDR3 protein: CASGLGQGANSPLHF
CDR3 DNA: TGTGCTAGTGGTTTGGGTCAGGGGGCTAATTCACCCCTCCACTTT

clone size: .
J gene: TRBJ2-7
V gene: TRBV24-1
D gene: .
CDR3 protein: CATSDFPDSYEQYF
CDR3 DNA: TGTGCCACCAGTGATTTCCCCGACAGTTACGAGCAGTACTTC